This TCR beta chain was obtained from a study of T cell responses to AZD1222 COVID-19 vaccine (dated by TCRdb to the early 2020s). Some background on the complete study: AZD1222 recipients with second doses at about 4 weeks or about 12 weeks were pooled, because spike-specific TCR depth and breadth did not differ between schedules. Enrollment into the trials was organized by age into subgroups of 18-55, 56-69 and 70-plus years, and those subgroups contained approximately 160, 26 and 62 TCR-sequenced participants, respectively. A total of more than 230 trial participants underwent TCR sequencing, of whom roughly 210 received two doses of AZD1222 and around 26 received two doses of the MenACWY control vaccine. Overall study outcomes, separate from this receptor: Conclusions about previously exposed vaccinees were limited because only six AZD1222 recipients were SARS-CoV-2 seropositive at baseline. A significant rise in spike-specific TCR breadth and depth was observed after two AZD1222 doses relative to day 0 and relative to MenACWY recipients. Participants were mostly white British and included more females than males, and it was suggested by the authors that clonal diversity may have been underestimated. Reportedly, almost half of the unique spike-specific TCRs recognized epitopes lying outside the regions that are mutated in the B.1.351 and B.1.1.7 variants. In the small 56-69-year group, the increase in depth fell short of significance, most likely because of low power. Vaccine-associated CD4 TCRs spanned the whole spike protein, with dominant responses in regions 160-218 and 743-854. Because no day 14 peak-response samples were available, the repertoires could be characterized only after the peak T cell response.

A word on this clone: It lacks a known antigen. Qualities for individual bases were not recorded, and no much larger clone is one base off.

Including the terminal cysteine and phenylalanine, the CDR3 comprises 16 residues. The retained sequence is limited to the CDR3, 48 bases, with the frame set at the first base. V trim: 4 bases; J trim: 5 bases; unmatched bases: 12. From the germline V gene (reference sequence), CDR1 is SEHNR and CDR2 is FQNEAQ. In the paper's terms, the time point label means: baseline before first vaccination. The vaccinee samples were drawn from two UK trials, COV001 and COV002, one of which was a single-blind randomized controlled phase 2/3 trial testing AZD1222 (ChAdOx1 nCoV-19) in healthy adults. Trial participant PBMC samples were collected at day 0 and day 28 after the second dose for TCRbeta chain sequencing. The CDR3 regions of human TCRbeta chains were analyzed by immunosequencing. The paper's data handling went like this. Repertoire TCRs were matched against a reference library of SARS-CoV-2-specific TCRs generated with the MIRA antigen-specificity platform. Breadth was defined as the fraction of unique TCRs that were SARS-CoV-2-associated, and depth was defined as the fraction of total T cells that were SARS-CoV-2-associated. Using the MIRA data, every spike-specific TCR was mapped to the spike region that the TCR reacted to and assigned to either a CD4 or a CD8 class. Log10-transformed breadth and depth values were compared by one-way ANOVA with Sidak's multiple comparisons tests. The clones in this table, taken by TCRdb from immuneACCESS, are in-frame only. Not every clone is retained; where verified, under half of the shortfall comes from an unresolved V gene, and the cause of the rest is unknown. V and J calls and clone size are as listed in that table; D and trimming were resolved from the DNA. In this sample the table shows fewer than 200,000 clones, 91% of which occur a single time. The ten largest clones capture about 1.9% of the sample.

The receptor's source is an adult in good health. Sequencing was performed on peripheral blood, taken on day 0 of AZD1222 vaccination. The receptor chain draws on TRBV7-9 and TRBJ1-1; 8 of the junction bases match TRBD1. The CDR3 amino acid sequence is: CASSSLQGGFRTEAFF. The DNA reads TGTGCCAGCAGCTCCCTACAGGGGGGATTTCGAACTGAAGCTTTCTTT.